A single sample is the source of the 2 T cell receptor beta chains below, sequenced in a study of cytomegalovirus exposure and HLA in healthy donors. The PCR had 60 Vbeta and 13 Jbeta primers. The method was immunoSEQ multiplex PCR; TCRdb's version includes in-frame clones alone and lacks a portion of them. The profile shows tens of thousands of clones, over 60% of them singletons. Specimen: PBMCs. The source is a male donor in good health and CMV-seronegative.

A single count supports this clone. J is TRBJ1-1 and V is TRBV10-3; maybe TRBD1 (6 bases). Trimming pared 6 bases from V and 1 base from J, leaving 15 bases between. Germline CDR1 reads ENHRY; CDR2 reads SYGVKD. CDR3 length: 15 residues. In DNA form, the CDR3 reads TGTGCCATCAGCTTCTCAGGGGCCTCGAACACTGAAGCTTTCTTT. This translates into CAISFSGASNTEAFF.

The V call is TRBV27, the J call TRBJ2-7, with 11 bases lining up with TRBD1. CDR1 and CDR2 (germline): MNHEY, SMNVEV (reference sequence). The CDR3 totals 15 residues. With 6 bases clipped from V and 3 bases from J, the junction kept 7 bases outside the gene matches. The chain's CDR3 is CASRPGQGVHYEQYF. As DNA, the CDR3 is TGTGCCAGCAGACCGGGACAGGGGGTTCACTACGAGCAGTACTTC.